This TCR beta chain derives from a study of metastatic and nonmetastatic thyroid tumors. At the level of the study: The authors compared repertoires across blood and tumor or nodule tissue from malignant and benign thyroid patients.

Original processing methods: The distant-metastasis classifier for papillary thyroid cancer was built from CDR3 differences across clinicopathological groups. TCRdb re-analyzed the PCR reads through MiXCR. For this entry, the V and J calls and clone size follow TCRdb and not the study's own pipeline. Of about 25,000 clones in the sample, 13% were seen once. Trimming cost V 0 bases and J 5 bases; bases outside gene matches: 2. CDR1 is MNHEY and CDR2 is SVGAGI in the germline V gene. The CDR3 has 15 residues. Among the patients, none had received any treatment before thyroid surgery. The clonotype was recovered from a female donor with papillary thyroid cancer or a benign thyroid nodule (not recorded which). Some clones in this sample may be carry-over from other donors' samples. This chain joins TRBV6-5 and TRBJ2-5; 11 bases are a match to TRBD2. The sample was blood. CDR3: CASSYSRLAGETQYF. The CDR3 bases are TGTGCCAGCAGTTACTCGCGACTAGCGGGGGAGACCCAGTACTTC.